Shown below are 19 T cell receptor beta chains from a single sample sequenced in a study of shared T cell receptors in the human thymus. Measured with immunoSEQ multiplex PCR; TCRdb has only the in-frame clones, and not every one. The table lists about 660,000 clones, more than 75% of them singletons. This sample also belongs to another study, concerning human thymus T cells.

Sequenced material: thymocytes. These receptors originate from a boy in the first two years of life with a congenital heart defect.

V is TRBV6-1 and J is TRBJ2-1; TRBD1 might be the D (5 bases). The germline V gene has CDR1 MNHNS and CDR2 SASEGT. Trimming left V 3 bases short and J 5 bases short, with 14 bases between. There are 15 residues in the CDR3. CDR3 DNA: TGTGCCAGCAGTGACCTAGGACAATGGGACAATGAGCAGTTCTTC. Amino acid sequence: CASSDLGQWDNEQFF.

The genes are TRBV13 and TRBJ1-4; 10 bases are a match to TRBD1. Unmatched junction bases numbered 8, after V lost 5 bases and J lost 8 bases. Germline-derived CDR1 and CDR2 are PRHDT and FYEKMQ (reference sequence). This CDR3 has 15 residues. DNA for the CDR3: TGTGCCAGCAGCCAGCGACAGGGGGCAGGGGAAAAACTGTTTTTT. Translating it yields CASSQRQGAGEKLFF.

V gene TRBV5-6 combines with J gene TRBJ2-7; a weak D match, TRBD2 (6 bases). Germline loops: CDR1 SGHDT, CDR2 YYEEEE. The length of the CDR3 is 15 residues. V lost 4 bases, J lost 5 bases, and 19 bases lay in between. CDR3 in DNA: TGTGCCAGCAGCCCAGACGGGGGAGGCCGCGACGAGCAGTACTTC. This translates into CASSPDGGGRDEQYF.

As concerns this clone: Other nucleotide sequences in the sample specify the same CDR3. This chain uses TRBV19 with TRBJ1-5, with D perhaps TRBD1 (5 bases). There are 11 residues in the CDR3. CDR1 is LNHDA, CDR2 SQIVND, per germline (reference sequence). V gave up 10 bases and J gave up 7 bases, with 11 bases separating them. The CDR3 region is CATGGGQPQHF. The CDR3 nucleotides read TGTGCCACCGGGGGGGGGCAGCCCCAGCATTTT.

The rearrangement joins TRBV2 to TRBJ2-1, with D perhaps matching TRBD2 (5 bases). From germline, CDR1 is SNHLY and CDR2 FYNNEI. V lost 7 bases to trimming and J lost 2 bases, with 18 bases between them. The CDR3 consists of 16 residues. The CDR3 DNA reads TGTGCCAGCATTTTTGGGGTGGCGGGTCCCTACAATGAGCAGTTCTTC. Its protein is CASIFGVAGPYNEQFF.

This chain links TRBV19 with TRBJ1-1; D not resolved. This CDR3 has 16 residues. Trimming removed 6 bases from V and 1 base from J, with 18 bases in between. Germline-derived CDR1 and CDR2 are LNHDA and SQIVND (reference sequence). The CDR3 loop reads CASSSVVNSGNTEAFF. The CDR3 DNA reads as TGTGCCAGTAGCTCGGTGGTAAACTCGGGGAACACTGAAGCTTTCTTT.

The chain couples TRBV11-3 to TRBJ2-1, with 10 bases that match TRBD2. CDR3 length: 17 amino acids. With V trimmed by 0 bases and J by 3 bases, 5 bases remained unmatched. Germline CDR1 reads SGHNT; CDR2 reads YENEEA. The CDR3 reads CASSLESSGSHYNEQFF. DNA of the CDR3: TGTGCCAGCAGCTTAGAGTCTAGCGGGAGCCACTACAATGAGCAGTTCTTC.

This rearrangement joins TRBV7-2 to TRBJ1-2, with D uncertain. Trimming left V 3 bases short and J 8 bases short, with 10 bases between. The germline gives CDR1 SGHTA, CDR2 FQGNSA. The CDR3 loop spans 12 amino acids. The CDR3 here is CASSFSFRGYTF. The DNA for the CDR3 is TGTGCCAGCAGCTTTTCCTTCCGGGGCTACACCTTC.

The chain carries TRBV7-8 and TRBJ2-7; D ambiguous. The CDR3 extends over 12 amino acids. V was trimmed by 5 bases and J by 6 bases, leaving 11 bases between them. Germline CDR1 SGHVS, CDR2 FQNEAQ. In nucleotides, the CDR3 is TGTGCCAGCAGCCTAGACGGCGGCGAGCAGTACTTC. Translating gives CASSLDGGEQYF.

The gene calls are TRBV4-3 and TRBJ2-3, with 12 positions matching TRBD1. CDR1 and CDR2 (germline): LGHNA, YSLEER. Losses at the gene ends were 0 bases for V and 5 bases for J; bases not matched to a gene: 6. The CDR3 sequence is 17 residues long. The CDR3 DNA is TGCGCCAGCAGCCAAGATCCGGGACAGGGGGCGGGAGATACGCAGTATTTT. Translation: CASSQDPGQGAGDTQYF.

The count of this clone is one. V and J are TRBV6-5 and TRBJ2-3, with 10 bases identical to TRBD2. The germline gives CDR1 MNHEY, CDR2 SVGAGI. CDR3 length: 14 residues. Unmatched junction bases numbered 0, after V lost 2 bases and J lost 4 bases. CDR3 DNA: TGTGCCAGCAGTTACGGGACTAGCGCAGATACGCAGTATTTT. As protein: CASSYGTSADTQYF.

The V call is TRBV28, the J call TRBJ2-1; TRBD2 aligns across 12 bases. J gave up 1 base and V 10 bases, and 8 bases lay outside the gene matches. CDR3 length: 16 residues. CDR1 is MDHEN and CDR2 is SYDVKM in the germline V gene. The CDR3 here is CATSPGTSGSYNEQFF. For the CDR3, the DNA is TGTGCCACTTCGCCCGGGACTAGCGGGTCCTACAATGAGCAGTTCTTC. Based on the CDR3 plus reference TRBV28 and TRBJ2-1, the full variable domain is DVKVTQSSRYLVKRTGEKVFLECVQDMDHENMFWYRQDPGLGLRLIYFSYDVKMKEKGDIPEGYSVSREKKERFSLILESASTNQTSMYLCATSPGTSGSYNEQFFGPGTRLTVL.

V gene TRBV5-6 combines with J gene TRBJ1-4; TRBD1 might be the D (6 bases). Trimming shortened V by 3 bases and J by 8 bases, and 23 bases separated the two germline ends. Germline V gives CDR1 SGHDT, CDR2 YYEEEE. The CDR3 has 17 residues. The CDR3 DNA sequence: TGTGCCAGCAGCTACCGGAGGACAGACCCAAGTGGCGAAAAACTGTTTTTT. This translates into CASSYRRTDPSGEKLFF.

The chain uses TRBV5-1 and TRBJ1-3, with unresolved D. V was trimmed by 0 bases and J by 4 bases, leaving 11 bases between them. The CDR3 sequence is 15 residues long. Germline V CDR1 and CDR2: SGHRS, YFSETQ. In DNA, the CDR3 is TGCGCCAGCAGCTTGGAGGCCGGGTCCGGAAACACCATATATTTT. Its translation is CASSLEAGSGNTIYF.

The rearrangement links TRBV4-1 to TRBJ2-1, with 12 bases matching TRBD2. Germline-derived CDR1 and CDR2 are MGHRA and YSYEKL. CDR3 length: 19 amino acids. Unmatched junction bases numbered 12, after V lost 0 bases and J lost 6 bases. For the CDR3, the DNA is TGCGCCAGCAGCCAAGATAGGGTGCTAGCGGGAGGGCCGGGCAATGAGCAGTTCTTC. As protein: CASSQDRVLAGGPGNEQFF.

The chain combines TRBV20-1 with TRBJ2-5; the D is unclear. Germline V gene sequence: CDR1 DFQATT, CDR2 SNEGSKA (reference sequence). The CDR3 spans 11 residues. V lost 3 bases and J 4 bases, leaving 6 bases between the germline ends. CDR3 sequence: CSARPRETQYF. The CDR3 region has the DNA TGCAGTGCTAGGCCGCGAGAGACCCAGTACTTC.

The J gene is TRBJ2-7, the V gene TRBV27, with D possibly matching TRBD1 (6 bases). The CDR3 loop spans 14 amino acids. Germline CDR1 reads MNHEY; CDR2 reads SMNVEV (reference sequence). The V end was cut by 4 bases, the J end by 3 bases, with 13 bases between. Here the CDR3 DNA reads TGTGCCAGCAGTTCCGGACAGACTGACTACGAGCAGTACTTC. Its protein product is CASSSGQTDYEQYF.

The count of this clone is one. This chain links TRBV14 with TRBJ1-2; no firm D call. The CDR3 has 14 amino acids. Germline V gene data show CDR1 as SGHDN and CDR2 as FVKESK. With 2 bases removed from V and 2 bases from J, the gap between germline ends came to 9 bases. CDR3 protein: CASSQSEQNYGYTF. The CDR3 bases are TGTGCCAGCAGCCAATCCGAACAAAACTATGGCTACACCTTC.

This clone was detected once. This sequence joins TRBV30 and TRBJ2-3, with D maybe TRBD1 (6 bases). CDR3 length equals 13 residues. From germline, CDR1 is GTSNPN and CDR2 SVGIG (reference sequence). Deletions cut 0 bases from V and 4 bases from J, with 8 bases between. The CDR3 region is CAWSVWGPDTQYF. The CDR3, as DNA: TGTGCCTGGAGTGTCTGGGGGCCAGATACGCAGTATTTT.